A selection of T cell receptor beta chains follows, all from one sample in a study of blood T cell repertoires in COVID-19. The repertoire was sequenced with immunoSEQ multiplex PCR; TCRdb's copy has only in-frame clones and lacks some. The table shows about 370,000 clones, with roughly 90% occurring only once. Sequencing was performed on peripheral blood. These receptors all come from a woman aged 25 to 39 with COVID-19, enrolled during active disease. CDR3s include the opening cysteine and the closing phenylalanine or tryptophan. D genes are given only for firm matches. Only some rows state a clone size, as once, few, many or a class for expanded clones.

- TRBJ2-7 TRBD1 TRBV27 TGTGCCAGCAGCCCAGGCGGGACAGGGACCTACGAGCAGTACTTC CASSPGGTGTYEQYF
- TRBJ1-2 - TRBV5-1 TGCGCCAGCAACCCAGAATCTAACTATGGCTACACCTTC CASNPESNYGYTF
- TRBJ1-4 TRBD1 TRBV7-2 TGTGCCAGCAGCCCCAGGACAGGAGAGGAAAAACTGTTTTTT CASSPRTGEEKLFF
- TRBJ2-3 TRBD2 TRBV5-1 TGCGCCAGCAGCTTGGCTAGCGGGAACACAGATACGCAGTATTTT CASSLASGNTDTQYF
- TRBJ1-1 TRBD1 TRBV29-1 TGCAGCGTATCAAACAGGGGGCTGAACACTGAAGCTTTCTTT CSVSNRGLNTEAFF
once TRBJ2-2 - TRBV2 TGTGCCAACACCGGGGAACCGAACACCGGGGAGCTGTTTTTT CANTGEPNTGELFF
- TRBJ2-5 - TRBV6-5 TGTGCCAGCAGATATCCCGGGGAAAAAGAGACCCAGTACTTC CASRYPGEKETQYF
few TRBJ1-2 - TRBV12-3/TRBV12-4 TGTGCCAGCAGTTTAGTCGACAGTTATCACACCTTC CASSLVDSYHTF
few TRBJ1-1 - TRBV19 TGTGCCAGTAGTAGACAGGTTTACATGAACACTGAAGCTTTCTTT CASSRQVYMNTEAFF
few TRBJ2-2 - TRBV15 TGTGCCACCAGCAGAGATGGAGAGACCGGGGAGCTGTTTTTT CATSRDGETGELFF
- TRBJ1-5 - TRBV24-1 TGTGCCACCAGTGTTAGCGCGGGCCAGCCCCAGCATTTT CATSVSAGQPQHF
- TRBJ1-1 TRBD1 TRBV7-2 TGTGCCAGCAGCCAGACAACAGGGGTGAGGACTGAAGCTTTCTTT CASSQTTGVRTEAFF
- TRBJ1-6 TRBD1 TRBV28 TGTGCCAGCAGTACCCCTGCTGGGACAGGGGATTCACCCCTCCACTTT CASSTPAGTGDSPLHF
once TRBJ2-5 TRBD1 TRBV7-9 TGTGCCAGCAGCTTAGGGACAGGGTTCGGAGAGACCCAGTACTTC CASSLGTGFGETQYF
- TRBJ2-1 TRBD1 TRBV6-5 TGTGCCAGCAGACTGGACAGGGGGTCGAACAATGAGCAGTTCTTC CASRLDRGSNNEQFF
- TRBJ1-2 - TRBV11-3 TGTGCCAGCAGCCCCGGCCGGGGGGTCGACTATGGCTACACCTTC CASSPGRGVDYGYTF
- TRBJ1-6 - TRBV5-1 TGCGCCAGCAGCCGGATCCTCGGGGGGTCCACCCATAATTCACCCCTCCACTTT CASSRILGGSTHNSPLHF
- TRBJ1-1 TRBD1 TRBV5-1 TGCGCCAGCAGCCAACAGCCTATTCCGGGACAGGGGGCTCGGAACACTGAAGCTTTCTTT CASSQQPIPGQGARNTEAFF
few TRBJ1-3 - TRBV7-9 TGTGCCAGCAGCTTAGCGCGAGGGCCAGGCCACTCTGGAAACACCATATATTTT CASSLARGPGHSGNTIYF
few TRBJ2-2 TRBD1 TRBV27 TGTGCCAGCGGCCGGGGACAGGGGTACGGCGGGGAGCTGTTTTTT CASGRGQGYGGELFF
- TRBJ2-1 - TRBV5-1 TGCGCCAGCAGCTCCCCCGGGGATGAGCAGTTCTTC CASSSPGDEQFF
- TRBJ2-5 - TRBV11-1 TGTGCCAGCAGCTTATTCCTTAGTAGCGGAGAGACCCAGTACTTC CASSLFLSSGETQYF
once TRBJ2-1 TRBD1 TRBV28 TGTGCCAGCAGTCACAGGGGGCGGACCCTAGTCGAGCAGTTCTTC CASSHRGRTLVEQFF
- TRBJ2-2 TRBD2 TRBV6-5 TGTGCCAGCAGCGACACTAGCGGGAGGGCCTGGGAGCTGTTTTTT CASSDTSGRAWELFF
- TRBJ2-2 TRBD2 TRBV11-3 TGTGCCAGCAGCCCAGGACTAGCGGACACCGGGGAGCTGTTTTTT CASSPGLADTGELFF